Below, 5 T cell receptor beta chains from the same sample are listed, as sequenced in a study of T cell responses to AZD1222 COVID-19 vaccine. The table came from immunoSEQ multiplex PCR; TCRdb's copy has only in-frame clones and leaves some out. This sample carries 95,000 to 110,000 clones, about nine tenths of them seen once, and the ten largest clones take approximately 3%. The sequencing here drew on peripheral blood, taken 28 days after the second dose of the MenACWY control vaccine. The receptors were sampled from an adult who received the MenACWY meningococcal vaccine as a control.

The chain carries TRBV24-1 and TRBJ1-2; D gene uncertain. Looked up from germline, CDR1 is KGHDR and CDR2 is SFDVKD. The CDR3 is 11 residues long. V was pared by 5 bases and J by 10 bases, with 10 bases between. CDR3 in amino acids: CATSGHGYYTF. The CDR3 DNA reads TGTGCCACCAGTGGTCACGGGTACTACACCTTC.

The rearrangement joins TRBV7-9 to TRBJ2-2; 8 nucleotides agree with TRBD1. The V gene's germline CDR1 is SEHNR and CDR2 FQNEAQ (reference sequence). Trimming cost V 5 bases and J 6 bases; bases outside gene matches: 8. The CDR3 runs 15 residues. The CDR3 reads CASSRRTGRPGELFF. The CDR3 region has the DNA TGTGCCAGCAGCCGTAGGACAGGGCGCCCCGGGGAGCTGTTTTTT.

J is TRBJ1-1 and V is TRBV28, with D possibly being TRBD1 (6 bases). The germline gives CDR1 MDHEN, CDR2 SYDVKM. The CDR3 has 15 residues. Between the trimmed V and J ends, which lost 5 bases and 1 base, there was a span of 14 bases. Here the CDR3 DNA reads TGTGCCAGCAGTCCCGGGACCAGGGGGAACACTGAAGCTTTCTTT. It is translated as CASSPGTRGNTEAFF.

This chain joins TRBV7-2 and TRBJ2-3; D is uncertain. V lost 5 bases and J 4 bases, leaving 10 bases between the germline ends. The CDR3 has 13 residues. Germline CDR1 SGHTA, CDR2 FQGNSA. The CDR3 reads CASSDQPSDTQYF. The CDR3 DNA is TGTGCCAGCAGCGACCAACCCTCAGATACGCAGTATTTT.

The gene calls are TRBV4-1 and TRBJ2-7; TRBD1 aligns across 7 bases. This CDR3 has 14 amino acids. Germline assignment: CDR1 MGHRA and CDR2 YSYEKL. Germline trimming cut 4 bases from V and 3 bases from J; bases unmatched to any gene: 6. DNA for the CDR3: TGCGCCAGCAGCCCAGGGACAGCATACTACGAGCAGTACTTC. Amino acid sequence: CASSPGTAYYEQYF.